This T cell receptor (beta chain) was profiled in a study of T cells after yellow fever vaccination. They built TCR cDNA with 5'RACE template switching, a step that put in a universal primer site and UMIs. TCRdb reprocessed the 5' RACE reads via MiXCR and lists one record per CDR3 protein. The sample consists of about 140,000 distinct CDR3 sequences, about 7.7% of them appearing once. The CDR3 consists of 14 residues. Germline V gene lookup returns CDR1 MDHEN and CDR2 SYDVKM. Between the trimmed V and J ends, which lost 5 bases and 3 bases, there was a span of 14 bases. Study observations and caveats: A large majority of primary-vaccination clones showed up again after the booster (roughly 95% CD4, 75% to 90% CD8). A weaker secondary response peaked on day 5, the primary on day 15. Few clonotypes appeared in both CD4 and CD8 compartments.

In this sample, this clonotype turned up a few times. Its antigen is unidentified. J is TRBJ2-7 and V is TRBV28; D gene ambiguous. Here the sequenced sample was CD4+ T cells sorted from PBMCs, taken 5 days after the yellow fever booster vaccination. This TCR was sampled from a man aged 30-40 years who received the YFV17D yellow fever vaccine. The chain's CDR3 is CASSKNLGLYEQYF. Here the CDR3 DNA reads TGTGCCAGCAGTAAGAATCTCGGCCTCTACGAGCAGTACTTC.